The following is a T cell receptor (beta chain) sequence with its context. An end of the junction does not agree with germline; a read error may underlie this. This specimen belongs to a study of OX40 agonist ivuxolimab in advanced cancers. Germline V gene sequence: CDR1 SSHAT, CDR2 FNYEAQ (reference sequence). The CDR3 runs 14 residues. Produced via immunoSEQ multiplex PCR; TCRdb's table is partial and in-frame only. This table has tens of thousands of clones, about 90% appearing once. The material was CD4+ or CD8+ T cells sorted from blood, obtained in a trial of the OX40 agonist ivuxolimab. V usage is TRBV7-7 and J usage is TRBJ2-3, with 9 bases fitting TRBD1. The TCR originated in an adult with an advanced solid tumor such as melanoma, head and neck, liver or kidney cancer. CDR3 nucleotides: TGTGCTAGCAGCTTAGGGACAGGGCCAGATACGCAGTATTTT. Protein sequence: CASSLGTGPDTQYF.